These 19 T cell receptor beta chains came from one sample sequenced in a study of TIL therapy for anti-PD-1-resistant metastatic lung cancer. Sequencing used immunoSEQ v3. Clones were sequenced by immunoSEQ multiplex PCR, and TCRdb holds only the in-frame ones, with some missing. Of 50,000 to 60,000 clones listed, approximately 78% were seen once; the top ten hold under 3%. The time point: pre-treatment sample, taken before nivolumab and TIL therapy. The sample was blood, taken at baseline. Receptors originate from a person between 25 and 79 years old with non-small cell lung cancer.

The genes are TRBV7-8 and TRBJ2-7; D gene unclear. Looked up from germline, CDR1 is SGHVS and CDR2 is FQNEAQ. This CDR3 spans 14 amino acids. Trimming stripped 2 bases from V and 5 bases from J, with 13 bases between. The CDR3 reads CASSLSGRLNEQYF. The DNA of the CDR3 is TGTGCCAGCAGCTTATCGGGCAGGCTTAACGAGCAGTACTTC.

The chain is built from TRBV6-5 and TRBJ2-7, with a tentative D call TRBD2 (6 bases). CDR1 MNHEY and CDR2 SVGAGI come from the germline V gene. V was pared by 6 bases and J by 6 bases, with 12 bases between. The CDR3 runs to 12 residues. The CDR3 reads CASSREVGEQYF. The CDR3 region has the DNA TGTGCCAGCAGCAGGGAGGTAGGCGAGCAGTACTTC.

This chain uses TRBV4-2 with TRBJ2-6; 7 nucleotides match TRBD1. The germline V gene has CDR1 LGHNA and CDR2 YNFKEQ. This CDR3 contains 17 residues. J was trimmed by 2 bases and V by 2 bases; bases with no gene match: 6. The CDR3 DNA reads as TGTGCCAGCAGCCAATTAACAGGGGACCCTGGGGCCAACGTCCTGACTTTC. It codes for CASSQLTGDPGANVLTF.

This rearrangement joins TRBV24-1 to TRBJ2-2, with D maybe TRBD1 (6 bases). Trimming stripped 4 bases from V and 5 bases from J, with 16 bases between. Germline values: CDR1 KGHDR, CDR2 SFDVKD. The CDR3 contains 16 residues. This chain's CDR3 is CATSESTGSWTGELFF. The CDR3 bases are TGTGCCACCAGTGAGTCTACAGGGAGTTGGACCGGGGAGCTGTTTTTT.

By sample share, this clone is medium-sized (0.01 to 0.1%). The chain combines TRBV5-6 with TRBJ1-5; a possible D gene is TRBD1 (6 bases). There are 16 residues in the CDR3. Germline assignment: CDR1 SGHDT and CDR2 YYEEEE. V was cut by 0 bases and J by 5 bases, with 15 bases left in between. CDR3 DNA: TGTGCCAGCAGCTTGGCCGGGGGGCGATACTATCAGCCCCAGCATTTT. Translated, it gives CASSLAGGRYYQPQHF.

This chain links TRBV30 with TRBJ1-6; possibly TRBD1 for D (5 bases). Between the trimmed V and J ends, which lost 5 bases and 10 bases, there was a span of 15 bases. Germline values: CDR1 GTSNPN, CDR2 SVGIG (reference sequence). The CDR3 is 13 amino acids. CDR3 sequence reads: CAWGRAGGSPLHF. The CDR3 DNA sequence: TGTGCCTGGGGAAGGGCCGGGGGGTCACCCCTCCACTTT. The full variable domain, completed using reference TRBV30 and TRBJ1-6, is SQTIHQWPATLVQPVGSPLSLECTVEGTSNPNLYWYRQAAGRGLQLLFYSVGIGQISSEVPQNLSASRPQDRQFILSSKKLLLSDSGFYLCAWGRAGGSPLHFGNGTRLTVT.

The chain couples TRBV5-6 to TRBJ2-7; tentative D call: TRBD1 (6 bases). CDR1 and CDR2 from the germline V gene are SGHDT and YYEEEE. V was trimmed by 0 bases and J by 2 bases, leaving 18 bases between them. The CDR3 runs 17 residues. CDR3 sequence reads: CASSLANDRQAPYEQYF. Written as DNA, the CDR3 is TGTGCCAGCAGCTTGGCCAATGACAGACAGGCCCCCTACGAGCAGTACTTC.

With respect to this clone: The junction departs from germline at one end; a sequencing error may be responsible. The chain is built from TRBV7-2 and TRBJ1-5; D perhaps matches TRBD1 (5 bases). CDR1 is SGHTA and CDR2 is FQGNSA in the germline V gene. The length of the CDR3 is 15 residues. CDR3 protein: CASSLSGGSTQPQHF. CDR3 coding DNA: TGTGCCAGCAGCCTCTCCGGGGGTAGCACTCAGCCCCAGCATTTT.

The CDR3 nucleotides read TGTGCCAGCAGCCGATCAGGGGTCAGCACAGATACGCAGTATTTT. Protein: CASSRSGVSTDTQYF. The rearrangement joins TRBV11-3 to TRBJ2-3; weak D call: TRBD1 (6 bases). Trimming stripped 5 bases from V and 0 bases from J, with 12 bases between. The CDR3 totals 15 residues. Germline lookup yields CDR1 SGHNT and CDR2 YENEEA.

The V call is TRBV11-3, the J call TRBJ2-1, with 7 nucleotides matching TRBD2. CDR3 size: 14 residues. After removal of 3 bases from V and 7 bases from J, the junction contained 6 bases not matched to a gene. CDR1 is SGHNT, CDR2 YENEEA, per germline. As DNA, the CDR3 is TGTGCCAGCAGCTTGTACGGGAGGATGAATGAGCAGTTCTTC. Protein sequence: CASSLYGRMNEQFF.

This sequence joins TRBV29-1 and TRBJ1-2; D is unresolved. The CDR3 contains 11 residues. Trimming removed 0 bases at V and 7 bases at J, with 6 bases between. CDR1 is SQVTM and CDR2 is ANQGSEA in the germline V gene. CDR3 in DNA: TGCAGCGTTGAAGACGGAGGTGGCTACACCTTC. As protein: CSVEDGGGYTF. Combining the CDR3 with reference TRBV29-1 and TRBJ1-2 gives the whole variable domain SAVISQKPSRDICQRGTSLTIQCQVDSQVTMMFWYRQQPGQSLTLIATANQGSEATYESGFVIDKFPISRPNLTFSTLTVSNMSPEDSSIYLCSVEDGGGYTFGSGTRLTVV.

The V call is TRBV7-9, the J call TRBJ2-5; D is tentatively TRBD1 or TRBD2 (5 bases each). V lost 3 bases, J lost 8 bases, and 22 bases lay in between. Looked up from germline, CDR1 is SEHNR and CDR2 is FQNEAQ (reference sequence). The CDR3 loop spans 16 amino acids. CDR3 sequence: CASSFSPQGPQNTQYF. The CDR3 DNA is TGTGCCAGCAGCTTTTCACCTCAGGGACCCCAGAATACCCAGTACTTC.

CDR3 loop: CASSPLDGDQPQHF. CDR3 sequence (DNA): TGTGCCAGCTCACCCTTAGACGGCGATCAGCCCCAGCATTTT. The chain has TRBV18 and TRBJ1-5; D not certain. The V and J ends lost 3 bases and 5 bases respectively, with 11 bases between them. Germline CDR1 reads KGHSH; CDR2 reads LQKENI. This CDR3 is 14 amino acids long.

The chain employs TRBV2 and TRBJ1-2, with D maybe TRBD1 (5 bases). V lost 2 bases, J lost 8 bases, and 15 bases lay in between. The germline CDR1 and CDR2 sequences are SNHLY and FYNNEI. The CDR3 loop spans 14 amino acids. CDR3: CASSEQGGPRGYTF. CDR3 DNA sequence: TGTGCCAGCAGTGAACAGGGAGGGCCGAGGGGCTACACCTTC.

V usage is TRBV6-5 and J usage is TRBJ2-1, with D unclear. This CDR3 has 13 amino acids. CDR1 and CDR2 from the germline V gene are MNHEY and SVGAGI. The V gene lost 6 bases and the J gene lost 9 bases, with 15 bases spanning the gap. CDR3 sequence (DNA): TGTGCCAGCAGCCCCCCCGGCTGGGGTGAGCAGTTCTTC. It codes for CASSPPGWGEQFF.

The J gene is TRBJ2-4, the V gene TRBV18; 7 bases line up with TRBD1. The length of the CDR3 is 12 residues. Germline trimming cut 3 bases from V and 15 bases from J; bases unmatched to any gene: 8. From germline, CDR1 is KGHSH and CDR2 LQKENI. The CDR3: CASSPNGGQLYF. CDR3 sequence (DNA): TGTGCCAGCTCACCGAATGGGGGACAGTTGTACTTC. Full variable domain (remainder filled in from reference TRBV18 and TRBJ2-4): NAGVMQNPRHLVRRRGQEARLRCSPMKGHSHVYWYRQLPEEGLKFMVYLQKENIIDESGMPKERFSAEFPKEGPSILRIQQVVRGDSAAYFCASSPNGGQLYFGAGTRLSVL.

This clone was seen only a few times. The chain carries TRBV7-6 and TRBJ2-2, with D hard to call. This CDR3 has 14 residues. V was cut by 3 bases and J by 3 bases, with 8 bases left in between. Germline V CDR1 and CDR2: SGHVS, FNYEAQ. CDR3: CASSFRSHTGELFF. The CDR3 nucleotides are TGTGCCAGCAGCTTTCGCAGCCACACCGGGGAGCTGTTTTTT. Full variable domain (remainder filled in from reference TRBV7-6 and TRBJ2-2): GAGVSQSPRYKVTKRGQDVALRCDPISGHVSLYWYRQALGQGPEFLTYFNYEAQQDKSGLPNDRFSAERPEGSISTLTIQRTEQRDSAMYRCASSFRSHTGELFFGEGSRLTVL.

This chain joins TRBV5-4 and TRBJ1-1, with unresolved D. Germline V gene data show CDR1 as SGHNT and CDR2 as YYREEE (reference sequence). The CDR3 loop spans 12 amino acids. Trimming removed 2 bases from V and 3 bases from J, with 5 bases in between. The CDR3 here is CASSLQYTEAFF. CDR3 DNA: TGTGCCAGCAGCTTACAGTACACTGAAGCTTTCTTT.

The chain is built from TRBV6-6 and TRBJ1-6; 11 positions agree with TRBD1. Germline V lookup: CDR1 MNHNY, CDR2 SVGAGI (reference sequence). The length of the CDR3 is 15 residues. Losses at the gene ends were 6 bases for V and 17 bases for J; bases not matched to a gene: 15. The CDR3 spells CASSLPGQGDQGFHF. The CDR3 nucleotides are TGTGCCAGCAGCCTCCCGGGACAGGGGGACCAGGGTTTCCACTTT.